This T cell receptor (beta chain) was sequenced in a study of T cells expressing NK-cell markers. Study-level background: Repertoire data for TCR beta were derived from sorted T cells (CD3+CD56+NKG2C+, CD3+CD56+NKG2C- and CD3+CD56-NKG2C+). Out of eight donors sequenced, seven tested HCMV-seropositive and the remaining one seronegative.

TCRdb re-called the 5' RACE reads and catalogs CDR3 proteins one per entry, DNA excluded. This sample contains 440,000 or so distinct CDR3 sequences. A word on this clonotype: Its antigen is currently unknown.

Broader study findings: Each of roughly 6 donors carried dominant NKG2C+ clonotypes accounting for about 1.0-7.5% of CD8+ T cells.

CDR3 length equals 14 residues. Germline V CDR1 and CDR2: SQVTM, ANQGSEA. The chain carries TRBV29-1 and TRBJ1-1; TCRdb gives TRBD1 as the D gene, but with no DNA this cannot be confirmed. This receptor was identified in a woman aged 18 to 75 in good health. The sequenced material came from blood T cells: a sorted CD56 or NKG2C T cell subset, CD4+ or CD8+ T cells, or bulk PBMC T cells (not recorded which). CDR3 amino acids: CSAQMTGGDTEAFF. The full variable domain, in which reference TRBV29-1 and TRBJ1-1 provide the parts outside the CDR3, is SAVISQKPSRDICQRGTSLTIQCQVDSQVTMMFWYRQQPGQSLTLIATANQGSEATYESGFVIDKFPISRPNLTFSTLTVSNMSPEDSSIYLCSAQMTGGDTEAFFGQGTRLTVV.